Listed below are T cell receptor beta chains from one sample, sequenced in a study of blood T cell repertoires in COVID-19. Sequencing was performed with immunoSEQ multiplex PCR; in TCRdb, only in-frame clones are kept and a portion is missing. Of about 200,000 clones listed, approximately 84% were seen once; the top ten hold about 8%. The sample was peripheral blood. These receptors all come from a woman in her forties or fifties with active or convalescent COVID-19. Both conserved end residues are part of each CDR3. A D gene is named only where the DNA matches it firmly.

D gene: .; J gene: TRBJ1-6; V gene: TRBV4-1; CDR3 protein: CASSQVLQYNSPLHF
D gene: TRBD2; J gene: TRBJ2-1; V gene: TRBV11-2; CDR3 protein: CASSLDTSGRDEQFF
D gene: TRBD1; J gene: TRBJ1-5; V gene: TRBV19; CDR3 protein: CASSMEDRGNQPQHF
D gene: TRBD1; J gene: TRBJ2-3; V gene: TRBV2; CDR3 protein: CATAPVGQGSQYF
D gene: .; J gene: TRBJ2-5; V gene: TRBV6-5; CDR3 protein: CASRGQPQETQYF
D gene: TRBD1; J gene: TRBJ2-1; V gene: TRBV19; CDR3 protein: CASSKGTAYNEQFF
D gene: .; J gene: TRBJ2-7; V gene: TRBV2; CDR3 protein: CASSRTGYEQYF
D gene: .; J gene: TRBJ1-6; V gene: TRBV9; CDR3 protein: CASSPRQIGSPLHF
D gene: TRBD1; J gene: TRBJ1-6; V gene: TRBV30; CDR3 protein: CAFQLQGRYSPLHF
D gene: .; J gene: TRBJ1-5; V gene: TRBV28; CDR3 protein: CASSSDRTSNQPQHF
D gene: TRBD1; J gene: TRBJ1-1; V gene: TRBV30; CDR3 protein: CAWKEQGESAFF
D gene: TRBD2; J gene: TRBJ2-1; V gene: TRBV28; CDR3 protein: CASLPGLAGSLFF
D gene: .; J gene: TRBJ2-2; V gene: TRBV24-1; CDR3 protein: CATSDPGQNTGELFF
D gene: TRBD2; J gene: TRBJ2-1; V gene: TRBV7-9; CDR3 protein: CASSLALLAGIDNEQFF
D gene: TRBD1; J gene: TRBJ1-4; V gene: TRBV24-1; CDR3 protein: CATSDPGTAGEKLFF
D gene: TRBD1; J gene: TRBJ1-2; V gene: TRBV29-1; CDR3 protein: CSAQSDRVDGYTF
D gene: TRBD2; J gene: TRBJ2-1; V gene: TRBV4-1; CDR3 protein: CASSQRDTSGGANEQFF
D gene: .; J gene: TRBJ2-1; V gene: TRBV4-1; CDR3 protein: CASSQGSVSYNEQFF
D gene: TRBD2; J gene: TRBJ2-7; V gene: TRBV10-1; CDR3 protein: CASSEHGLGVYEQYF
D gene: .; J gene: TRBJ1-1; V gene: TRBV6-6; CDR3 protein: CASRSPYMNTEAFF
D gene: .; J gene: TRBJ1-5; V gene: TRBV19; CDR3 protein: CASSIAGNQPQHF
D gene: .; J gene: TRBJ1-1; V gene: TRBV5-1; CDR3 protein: CASISVLGTEAFF
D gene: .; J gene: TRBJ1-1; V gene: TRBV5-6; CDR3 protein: CASSPLLETEAFF
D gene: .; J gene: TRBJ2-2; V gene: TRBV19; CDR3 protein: CASSPDGGAGELFF
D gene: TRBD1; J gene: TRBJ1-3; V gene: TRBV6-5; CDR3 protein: CASRPGQGTGNTIYF
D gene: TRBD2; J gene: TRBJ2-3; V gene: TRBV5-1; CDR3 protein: CASSLIAGGTDTQYF
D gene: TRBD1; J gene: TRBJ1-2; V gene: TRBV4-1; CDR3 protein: CASSLLSTGLGGYTF
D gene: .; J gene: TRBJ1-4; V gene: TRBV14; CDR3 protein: CASSLSRRGTNEKLFF
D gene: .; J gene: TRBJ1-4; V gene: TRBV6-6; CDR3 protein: CASSYNLNEKLFF
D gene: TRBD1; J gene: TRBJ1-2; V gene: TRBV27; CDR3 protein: CASSLEGAHGYTF
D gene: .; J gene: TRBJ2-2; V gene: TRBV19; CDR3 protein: CASRNQGTGELFF
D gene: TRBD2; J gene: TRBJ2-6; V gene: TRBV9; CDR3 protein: CASSFRLAGGSGANVLTF
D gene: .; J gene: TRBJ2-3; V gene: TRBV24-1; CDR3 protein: CATSVRGGDTQYF
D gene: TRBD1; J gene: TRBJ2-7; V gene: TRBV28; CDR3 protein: CASSQGGTGGHEQYF
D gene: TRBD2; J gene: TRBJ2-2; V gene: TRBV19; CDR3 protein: CASSIGGGAAGELFF
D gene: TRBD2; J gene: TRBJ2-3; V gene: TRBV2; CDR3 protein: CASSEGTSMTDTQYF
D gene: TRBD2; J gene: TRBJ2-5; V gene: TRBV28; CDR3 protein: CASLGHSGSRETQYF
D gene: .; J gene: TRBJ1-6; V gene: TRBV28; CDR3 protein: CASSFPGLTMPPLHF
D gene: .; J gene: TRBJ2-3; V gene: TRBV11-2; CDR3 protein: CASSLARAQGRTDTQYF
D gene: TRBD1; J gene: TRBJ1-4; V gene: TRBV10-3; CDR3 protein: CAIGTATNEKLFF
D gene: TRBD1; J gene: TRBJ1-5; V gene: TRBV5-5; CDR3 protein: CASSLRPGQGGRGSNQPQHF
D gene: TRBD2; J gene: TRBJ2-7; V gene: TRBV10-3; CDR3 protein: CAIRLGGSSYEQYF
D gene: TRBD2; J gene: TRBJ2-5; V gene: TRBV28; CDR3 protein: CASKVAGGGETQYF